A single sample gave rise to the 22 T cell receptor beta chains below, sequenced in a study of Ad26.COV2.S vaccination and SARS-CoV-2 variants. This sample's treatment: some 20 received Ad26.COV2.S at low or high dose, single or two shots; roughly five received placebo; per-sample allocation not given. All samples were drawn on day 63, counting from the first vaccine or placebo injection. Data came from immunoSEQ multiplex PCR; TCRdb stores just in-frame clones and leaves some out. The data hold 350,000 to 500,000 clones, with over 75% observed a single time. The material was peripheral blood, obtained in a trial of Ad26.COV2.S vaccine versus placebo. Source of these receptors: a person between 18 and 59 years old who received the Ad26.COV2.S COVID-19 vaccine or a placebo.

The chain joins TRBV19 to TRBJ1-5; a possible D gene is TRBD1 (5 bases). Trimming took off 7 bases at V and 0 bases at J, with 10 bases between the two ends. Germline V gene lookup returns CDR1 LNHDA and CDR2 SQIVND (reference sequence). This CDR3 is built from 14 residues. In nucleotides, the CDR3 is TGTGCCAGTAAGGGGAGAGATAGCAATCAGCCCCAGCATTTT. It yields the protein CASKGRDSNQPQHF.

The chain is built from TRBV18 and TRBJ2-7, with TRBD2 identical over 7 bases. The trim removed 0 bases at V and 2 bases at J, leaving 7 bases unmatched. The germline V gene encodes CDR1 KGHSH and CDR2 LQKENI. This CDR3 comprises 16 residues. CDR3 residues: CASSPPGSGPTYEQYF. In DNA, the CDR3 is TGTGCCAGCTCACCACCTGGTAGCGGGCCTACCTACGAGCAGTACTTC. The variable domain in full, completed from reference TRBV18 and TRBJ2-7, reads NAGVMQNPRHLVRRRGQEARLRCSPMKGHSHVYWYRQLPEEGLKFMVYLQKENIIDESGMPKERFSAEFPKEGPSILRIQQVVRGDSAAYFCASSPPGSGPTYEQYFGPGTRLTVT.

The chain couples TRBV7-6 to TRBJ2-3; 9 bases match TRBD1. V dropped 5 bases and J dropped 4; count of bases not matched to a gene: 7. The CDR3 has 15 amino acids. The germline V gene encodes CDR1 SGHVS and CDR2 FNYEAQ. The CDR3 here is CASSLPRQGADTQYF. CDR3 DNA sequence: TGTGCCAGCAGCCTGCCCAGACAGGGGGCAGATACGCAGTATTTT.

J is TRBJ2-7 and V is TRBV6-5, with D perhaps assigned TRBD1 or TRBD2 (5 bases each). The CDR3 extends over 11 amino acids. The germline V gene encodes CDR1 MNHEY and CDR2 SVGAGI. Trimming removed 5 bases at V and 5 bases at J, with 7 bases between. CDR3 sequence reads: CASSRDDEQYF. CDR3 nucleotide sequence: TGTGCCAGCAGTCGGGACGACGAGCAGTACTTC.

CDR3 amino acids: CASSPGTGFEKLFF. The CDR3 region has the DNA TGTGCCAGCAGCCCCGGGACAGGGTTTGAAAAACTGTTTTTT. The gene calls are TRBV7-9 and TRBJ1-4; 9 bases line up with TRBD1. Looked up from germline, CDR1 is SEHNR and CDR2 is FQNEAQ (reference sequence). The length of the CDR3 is 14 residues. V dropped 5 bases and J dropped 7; count of bases not matched to a gene: 5.

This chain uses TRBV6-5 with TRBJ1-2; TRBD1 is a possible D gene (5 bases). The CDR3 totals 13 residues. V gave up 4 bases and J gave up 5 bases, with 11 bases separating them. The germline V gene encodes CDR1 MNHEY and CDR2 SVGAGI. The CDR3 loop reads CASSSGSPYGYTF. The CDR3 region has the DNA TGTGCCAGCAGTTCAGGGAGCCCATATGGCTACACCTTC.

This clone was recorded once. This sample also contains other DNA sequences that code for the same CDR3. The CDR3 reads CASSVGLAGTDTQYF. CDR3 in DNA: TGTGCCAGCAGCGTAGGGTTAGCTGGCACAGATACGCAGTATTTT. The chain couples TRBV9 to TRBJ2-3; D call uncertain. This CDR3 is 15 amino acids long. V dropped 0 bases and J dropped 1 base, with 9 bases sitting between them. CDR1 and CDR2 from the germline V gene are SGDLS and YYNGEE.

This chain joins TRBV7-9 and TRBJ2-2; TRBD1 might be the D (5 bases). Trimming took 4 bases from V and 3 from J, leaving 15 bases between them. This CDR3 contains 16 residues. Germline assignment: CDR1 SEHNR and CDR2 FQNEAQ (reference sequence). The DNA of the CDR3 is TGTGCCAGCAGCTCCAACTCCCAGGGATACACCGGGGAGCTGTTTTTT. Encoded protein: CASSSNSQGYTGELFF.

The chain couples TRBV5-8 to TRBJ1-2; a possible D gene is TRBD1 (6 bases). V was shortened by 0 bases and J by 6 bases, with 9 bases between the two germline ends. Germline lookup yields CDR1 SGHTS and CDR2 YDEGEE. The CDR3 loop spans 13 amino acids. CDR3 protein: CASSLDTGNGYTF. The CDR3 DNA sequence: TGTGCCAGCAGCTTGGATACAGGGAATGGCTACACCTTC.

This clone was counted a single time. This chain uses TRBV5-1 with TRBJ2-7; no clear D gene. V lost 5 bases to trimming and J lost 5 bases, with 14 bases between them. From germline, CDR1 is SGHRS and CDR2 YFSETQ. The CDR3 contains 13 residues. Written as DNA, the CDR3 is TGCGCCAGCAGGTCCAGGACGCTAGACGAGCAGTACTTC. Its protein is CASRSRTLDEQYF.

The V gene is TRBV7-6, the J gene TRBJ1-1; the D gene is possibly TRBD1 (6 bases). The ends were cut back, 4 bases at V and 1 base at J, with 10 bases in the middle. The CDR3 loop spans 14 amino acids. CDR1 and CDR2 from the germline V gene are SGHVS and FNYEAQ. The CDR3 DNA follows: TGTGCCAGCAGCTCCTGGGACAAGAACACTGAAGCTTTCTTT. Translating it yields CASSSWDKNTEAFF.

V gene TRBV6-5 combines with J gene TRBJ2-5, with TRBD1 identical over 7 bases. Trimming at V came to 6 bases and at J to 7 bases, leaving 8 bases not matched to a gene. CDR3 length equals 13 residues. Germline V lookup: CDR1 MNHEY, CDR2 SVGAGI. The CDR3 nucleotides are TGTGCCAGCAGAGAGACAGGGTCGGGGACCCAGTACTTC. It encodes CASRETGSGTQYF.

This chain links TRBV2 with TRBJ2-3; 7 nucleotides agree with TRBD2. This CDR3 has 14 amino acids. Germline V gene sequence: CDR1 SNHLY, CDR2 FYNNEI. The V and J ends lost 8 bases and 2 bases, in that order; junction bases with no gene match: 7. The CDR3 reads CASLGTTVTDTQYF. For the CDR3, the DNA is TGTGCCAGCCTCGGGACTACGGTCACAGATACGCAGTATTTT.

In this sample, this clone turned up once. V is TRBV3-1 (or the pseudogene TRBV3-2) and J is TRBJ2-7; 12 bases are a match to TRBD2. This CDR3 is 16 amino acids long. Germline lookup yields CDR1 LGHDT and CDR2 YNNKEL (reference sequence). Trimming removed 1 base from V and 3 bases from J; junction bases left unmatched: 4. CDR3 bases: TGTGCCAGCAGCCAAGGGACTAGCGGGGCCTTCTACGAGCAGTACTTC. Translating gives CASSQGTSGAFYEQYF.

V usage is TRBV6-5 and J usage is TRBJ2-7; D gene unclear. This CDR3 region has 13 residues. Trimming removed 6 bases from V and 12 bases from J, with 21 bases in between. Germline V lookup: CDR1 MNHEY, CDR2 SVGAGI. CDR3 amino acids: CASSQGIYFAWYF. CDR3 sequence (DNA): TGTGCCAGCAGCCAAGGAATTTATTTCGCATGGTACTTC.

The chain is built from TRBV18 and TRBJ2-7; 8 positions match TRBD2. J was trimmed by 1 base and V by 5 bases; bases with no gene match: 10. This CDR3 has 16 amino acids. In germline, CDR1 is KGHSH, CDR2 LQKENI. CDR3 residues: CASSSRQRGISYEQYF. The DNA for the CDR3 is TGTGCCAGCTCATCAAGGCAGCGGGGGATTTCCTACGAGCAGTACTTC.

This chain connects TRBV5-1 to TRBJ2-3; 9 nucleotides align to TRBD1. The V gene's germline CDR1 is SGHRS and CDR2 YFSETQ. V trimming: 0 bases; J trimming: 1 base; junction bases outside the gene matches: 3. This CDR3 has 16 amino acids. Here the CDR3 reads CASSLGTGDGTDTQYF. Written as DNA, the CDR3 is TGCGCCAGCAGCTTGGGGACAGGGGACGGCACAGATACGCAGTATTTT.

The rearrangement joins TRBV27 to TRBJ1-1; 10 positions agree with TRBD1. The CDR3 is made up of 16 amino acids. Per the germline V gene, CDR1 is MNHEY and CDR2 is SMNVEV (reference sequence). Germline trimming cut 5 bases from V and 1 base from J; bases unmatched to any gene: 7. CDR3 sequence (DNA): TGTGCCAGCAGTCGGACAGGGGGATTTAGGAACACTGAAGCTTTCTTT. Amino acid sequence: CASSRTGGFRNTEAFF.

Here the CDR3 DNA reads TGTGCCACCAGCAGAGATATCCTAGGGGGTGATTACAATGAGCAGTTCTTC. Encoded protein: CATSRDILGGDYNEQFF. V gene TRBV15 combines with J gene TRBJ2-1, with D possibly TRBD1 on 6 matching bases. Germline CDR1 reads LNHNV; CDR2 reads YYDKDF (reference sequence). This CDR3 comprises 17 residues. The germline V and J ends were trimmed by 0 bases and 4 bases, with 16 bases remaining between them.

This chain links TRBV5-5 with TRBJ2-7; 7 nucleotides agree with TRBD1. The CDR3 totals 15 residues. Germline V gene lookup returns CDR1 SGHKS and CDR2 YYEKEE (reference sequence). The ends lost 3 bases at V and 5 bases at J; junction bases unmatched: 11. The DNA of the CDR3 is TGTGCCAGCAGCTCAAATGGACAGGTGGGCGACGAGCAGTACTTC. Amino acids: CASSSNGQVGDEQYF.

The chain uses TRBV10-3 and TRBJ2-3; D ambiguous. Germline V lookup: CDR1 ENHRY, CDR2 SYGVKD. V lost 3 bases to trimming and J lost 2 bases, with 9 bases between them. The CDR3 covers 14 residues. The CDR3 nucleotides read TGTGCCATCAGTGACCCCGCAGTCACAGATACGCAGTATTTT. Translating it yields CAISDPAVTDTQYF.

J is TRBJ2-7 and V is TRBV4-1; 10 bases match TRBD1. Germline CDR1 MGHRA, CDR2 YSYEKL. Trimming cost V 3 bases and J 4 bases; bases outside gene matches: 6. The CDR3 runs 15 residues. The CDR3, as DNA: TGCGCCAGCAGCCATGTGGGACAGGGGAAGTACGAGCAGTACTTC. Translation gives CASSHVGQGKYEQYF.